The 17 T cell receptor beta chains below were found in one sample sequenced in a study of cytomegalovirus exposure and HLA in healthy donors. The PCR was carried out with 60 Vbeta primers and 13 Jbeta primers. This table comes from immunoSEQ multiplex PCR, and its TCRdb copy is limited to in-frame clones, with some not included. Among some 98,000 clones, about 81% were seen once, and the ten largest hold roughly 1.4%. Material: PBMCs. All receptors derive from a man aged 35-49 years in good health and CMV-seronegative.

The V gene is TRBV5-5, the J gene TRBJ1-1; D not resolved. CDR3 length: 14 amino acids. V lost 1 base and J lost 5, with 12 bases in between. CDR1 SGHKS and CDR2 YYEKEE come from the germline V gene (reference sequence). The CDR3 DNA is TGTGCCAGCAGCTTGTTTCAGGAAAGGACTGAAGCTTTCTTT. It yields the protein CASSLFQERTEAFF.

This chain joins TRBV7-8 and TRBJ1-5; TRBD1 might be the D (5 bases). Trimming took 10 bases from V and 6 from J, leaving 19 bases between them. In germline, CDR1 is SGHVS, CDR2 FQNEAQ. This CDR3 region has 14 residues. CDR3 DNA: TGTGCCAACAAACACAGCTGGGGCGCTCAGCCCCAGCATTTT. Its protein is CANKHSWGAQPQHF.

The chain links TRBV6-1 to TRBJ2-7, with D maybe TRBD1 (7 bases). The germline CDR1 and CDR2 sequences are MNHNS and SASEGT. Trimming pared 3 bases from V and 3 bases from J, leaving 15 bases between. The CDR3 loop spans 15 amino acids. CDR3 sequence reads: CASSEAGQHFYEQYF. In nucleotides, the CDR3 is TGTGCCAGCAGTGAGGCGGGACAGCATTTCTACGAGCAGTACTTC.

The gene calls are TRBV14 and TRBJ2-1; the match to TRBD2 covers 8 bases. This CDR3 is built from 17 residues. CDR1 and CDR2 (germline): SGHDN, FVKESK. The V and J ends lost 0 bases and 5 bases, in that order; junction bases with no gene match: 9. DNA for the CDR3: TGTGCCAGCAGCCAAGATTGGCGGGGGGCCCTAAACAATGAGCAGTTCTTC. It specifies CASSQDWRGALNNEQFF.

The J gene is TRBJ1-1, the V gene TRBV18; 7 bases align to TRBD1. Trimming took 0 bases from V and 1 from J; bases not matched to a gene: 8. CDR3 length: 17 amino acids. The V gene's germline CDR1 is KGHSH and CDR2 LQKENI. CDR3 coding DNA: TGTGCCAGCTCACCACCGAACAGGGGTAAGCGGAACACTGAAGCTTTCTTT. The encoded protein is CASSPPNRGKRNTEAFF. The whole variable domain, remainder taken from reference TRBV18 and TRBJ1-1, is NAGVMQNPRHLVRRRGQEARLRCSPMKGHSHVYWYRQLPEEGLKFMVYLQKENIIDESGMPKERFSAEFPKEGPSILRIQQVVRGDSAAYFCASSPPNRGKRNTEAFFGQGTRLTVV.

The table lists this clone with a count of one. The sample holds other DNA sequences that translate to the same CDR3. The chain joins TRBV5-1 to TRBJ2-5; a possible D gene is TRBD2 (7 bases). Germline V gives CDR1 SGHRS, CDR2 YFSETQ. V was cut by 4 bases and J by 4 bases, with 14 bases left in between. CDR3 size: 14 residues. DNA of the CDR3: TGCGCCAGCAGCCCGAGGGGGGGAAGAGAGACCCAGTACTTC. Translated, it gives CASSPRGGRETQYF.

This clone was detected once. This chain connects TRBV9 to TRBJ1-1, with 9 nucleotides matching TRBD1. The ends lost 4 bases at V and 4 bases at J; junction bases unmatched: 8. Germline loops: CDR1 SGDLS, CDR2 YYNGEE. CDR3 length: 15 amino acids. The DNA for the CDR3 is TGTGCCAGCAGCCCGACAGGGGGAGTCGGCACTGAAGCTTTCTTT. It is translated as CASSPTGGVGTEAFF.

The CDR3 sequence: CASSPKSSSGGNYGYTF. CDR3 sequence (DNA): TGTGCCAGCTCACCAAAATCGTCGTCAGGGGGTAACTATGGCTACACCTTC. The chain combines TRBV18 with TRBJ1-2; the match to TRBD1 covers 7 bases. Germline V gene data show CDR1 as KGHSH and CDR2 as LQKENI. The trim removed 2 bases at V and 1 base at J, leaving 10 bases unmatched. The CDR3 extends over 17 amino acids.

The gene calls are TRBV18 and TRBJ2-7, with 8 bases that match TRBD1. This CDR3 is built from 16 residues. Germline CDR1 and CDR2: KGHSH and LQKENI. Trimming took 3 bases from V and 0 from J; bases not matched to a gene: 7. Here the CDR3 DNA reads TGTGCCAGCTCACCCCCGGGACAGGAGTTCTCCTACGAGCAGTACTTC. Translated, it gives CASSPPGQEFSYEQYF.

V and J are TRBV10-2 and TRBJ2-1, with 13 bases aligning to TRBD2. V gave up 8 bases and J gave up 5 bases; unmatched junction bases: 6. This CDR3 has 15 residues. Germline CDR1 is WSHSY and CDR2 is SAAADI. CDR3 loop: CASVRLAGGHNEQFF. CDR3 bases: TGCGCCAGCGTACGACTAGCGGGGGGTCACAATGAGCAGTTCTTC.

The chain links TRBV30 to TRBJ2-2; 8 bases line up with TRBD2. This CDR3 comprises 14 residues. Per the germline V gene, CDR1 is GTSNPN and CDR2 is SVGIG (reference sequence). V dropped 3 bases and J dropped 6; count of bases not matched to a gene: 6. DNA for the CDR3: TGTGCCTGGAGGAGAGCGGGGGTTGCCGGGGAGCTGTTTTTT. It is translated as CAWRRAGVAGELFF. The full variable domain, in which reference TRBV30 and TRBJ2-2 provide the parts outside the CDR3, is SQTIHQWPATLVQPVGSPLSLECTVEGTSNPNLYWYRQAAGRGLQLLFYSVGIGQISSEVPQNLSASRPQDRQFILSSKKLLLSDSGFYLCAWRRAGVAGELFFGEGSRLTVL.

This rearrangement joins TRBV5-1 to TRBJ2-4; 12 bases map to TRBD1. The CDR3 consists of 15 residues. After removal of 0 bases from V and 15 bases from J, the junction contained 10 bases not matched to a gene. CDR1 and CDR2 (germline): SGHRS, YFSETQ. The CDR3 loop is CASSLDPGQGAFLYF. CDR3 nucleotide sequence: TGCGCCAGCAGCTTGGACCCGGGACAGGGGGCGTTTCTGTACTTC.

The chain recombines TRBV5-4 with TRBJ1-1; 7 nucleotides agree with TRBD1. With V trimmed by 0 bases and J by 2 bases, 7 bases remained unmatched. CDR3 length equals 16 residues. Germline assignment: CDR1 SGHNT and CDR2 YYREEE (reference sequence). The CDR3 nucleotides read TGTGCCAGCAGCTTGGGCCCTCGGGACAGTAACACTGAAGCTTTCTTT. Its translation: CASSLGPRDSNTEAFF.

J is TRBJ1-6 and V is TRBV6-1; D is perhaps TRBD1 (6 bases). Germline values: CDR1 MNHNS, CDR2 SASEGT. V was pared by 10 bases and J by 5 bases, with 12 bases between. The CDR3 runs 13 residues. The CDR3 DNA is TGTGCCACCCACCGGGACAATAATTCACCCCTCCACTTT. Its protein product is CATHRDNNSPLHF.

The V and J genes are TRBV6-5 and TRBJ2-4; 8 bases match TRBD1. The V gene end was trimmed by 6 bases and the J gene end by 8 bases; junction bases not matched to a gene: 6. From germline, CDR1 is MNHEY and CDR2 SVGAGI. The CDR3 consists of 13 residues. CDR3 amino acids: CASSVGQGYIQYF. Here the CDR3 DNA reads TGTGCCAGCAGCGTCGGACAGGGATACATTCAGTACTTC.

This clone appeared once. The chain has TRBV25-1 and TRBJ2-7; 7 bases are shared with TRBD1. Per the germline V gene, CDR1 is MGHDK and CDR2 is SYGVNS. V lost 2 bases to trimming and J lost 1 base; unmatched junction nucleotides: 11. The CDR3 has 17 amino acids. The CDR3 DNA is TGTGCCAGCAGTGAACTTCACCGGGACAGAGAGTCCTACGAGCAGTACTTC. Translation: CASSELHRDRESYEQYF.

The V call is TRBV6-1, the J call TRBJ1-5, with 8 bases identical to TRBD1. V shed 6 bases, J shed 1 base, and the junction held 5 bases outside the gene matches. Germline CDR1 reads MNHNS; CDR2 reads SASEGT. This CDR3 is 15 amino acids long. The CDR3: CASRGTGFSNQPQHF. The CDR3 DNA reads as TGTGCCAGCAGGGGGACAGGATTCAGCAATCAGCCCCAGCATTTT.